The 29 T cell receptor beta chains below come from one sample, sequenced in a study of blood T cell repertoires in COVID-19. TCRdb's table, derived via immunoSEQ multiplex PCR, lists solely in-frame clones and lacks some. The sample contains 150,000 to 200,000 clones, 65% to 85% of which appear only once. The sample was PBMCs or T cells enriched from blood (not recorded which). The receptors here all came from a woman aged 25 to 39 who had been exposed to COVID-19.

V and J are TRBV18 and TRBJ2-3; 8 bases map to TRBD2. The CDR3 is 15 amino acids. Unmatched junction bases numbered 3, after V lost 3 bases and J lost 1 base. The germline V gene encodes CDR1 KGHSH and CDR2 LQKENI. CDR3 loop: CASSPAGGRTDTQYF. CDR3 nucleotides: TGTGCCAGCTCACCCGCGGGGGGTCGCACAGATACGCAGTATTTT. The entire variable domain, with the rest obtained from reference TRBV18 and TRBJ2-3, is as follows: NAGVMQNPRHLVRRRGQEARLRCSPMKGHSHVYWYRQLPEEGLKFMVYLQKENIIDESGMPKERFSAEFPKEGPSILRIQQVVRGDSAAYFCASSPAGGRTDTQYFGPGTRLTVL.

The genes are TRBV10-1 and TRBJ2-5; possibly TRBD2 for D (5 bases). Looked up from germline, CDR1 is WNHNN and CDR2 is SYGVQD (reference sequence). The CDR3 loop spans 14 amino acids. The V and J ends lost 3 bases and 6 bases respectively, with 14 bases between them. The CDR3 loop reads CASSESGDLKTQYF. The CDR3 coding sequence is TGCGCCAGCAGTGAATCCGGGGATCTGAAGACCCAGTACTTC.

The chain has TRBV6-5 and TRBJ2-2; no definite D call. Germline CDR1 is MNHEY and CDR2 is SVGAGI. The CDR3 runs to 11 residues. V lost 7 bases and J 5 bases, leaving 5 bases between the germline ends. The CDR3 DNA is TGTGCCAGCACGGAGACCGGGGAGCTGTTTTTT. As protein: CASTETGELFF.

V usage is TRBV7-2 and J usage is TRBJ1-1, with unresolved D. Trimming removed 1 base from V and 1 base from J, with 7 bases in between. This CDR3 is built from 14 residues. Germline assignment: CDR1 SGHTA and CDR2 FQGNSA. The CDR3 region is CASSLVPGNTEAFF. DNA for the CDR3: TGTGCCAGCAGCTTAGTTCCCGGGAACACTGAAGCTTTCTTT.

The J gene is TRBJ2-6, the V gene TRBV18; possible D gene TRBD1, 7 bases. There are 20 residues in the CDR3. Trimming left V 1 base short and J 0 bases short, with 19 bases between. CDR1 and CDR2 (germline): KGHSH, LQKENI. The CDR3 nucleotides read TGTGCCAGCTCACCACGCGTCGCGGGACAGACCAACTCTGGGGCCAACGTCCTGACTTTC. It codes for CASSPRVAGQTNSGANVLTF.

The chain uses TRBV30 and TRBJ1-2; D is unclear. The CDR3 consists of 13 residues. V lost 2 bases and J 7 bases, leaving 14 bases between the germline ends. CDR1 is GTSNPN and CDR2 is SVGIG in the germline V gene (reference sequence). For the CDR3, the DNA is TGTGCCTGGAGTTCGGGTCCGGAGTCTGGCTACACCTTC. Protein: CAWSSGPESGYTF.

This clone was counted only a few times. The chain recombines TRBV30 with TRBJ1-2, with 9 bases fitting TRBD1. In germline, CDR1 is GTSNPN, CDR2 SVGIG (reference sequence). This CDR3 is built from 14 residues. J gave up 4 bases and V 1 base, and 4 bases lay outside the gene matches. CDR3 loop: CAWSADRGAYGYTF. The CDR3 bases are TGTGCCTGGAGTGCGGACAGGGGTGCCTATGGCTACACCTTC.

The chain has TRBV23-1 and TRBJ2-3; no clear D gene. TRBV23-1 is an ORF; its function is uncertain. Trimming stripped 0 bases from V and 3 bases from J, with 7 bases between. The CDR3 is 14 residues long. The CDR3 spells CASSQSRLTDTQYF. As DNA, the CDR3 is TGCGCCAGCAGTCAATCCCGACTGACAGATACGCAGTATTTT.

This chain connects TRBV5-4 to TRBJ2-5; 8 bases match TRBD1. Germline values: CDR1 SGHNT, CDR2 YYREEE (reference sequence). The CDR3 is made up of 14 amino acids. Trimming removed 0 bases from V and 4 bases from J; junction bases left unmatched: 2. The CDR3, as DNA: TGTGCCAGCAGCTTGGGGACAGGGCGAGAGACCCAGTACTTC. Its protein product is CASSLGTGRETQYF.

The CDR3 nucleotides read TGTGCCAGCTCACCATGGTTGTCAGCAACTAATGAAAAACTGTTTTTT. This codes for CASSPWLSATNEKLFF. The chain uses TRBV18 and TRBJ1-4; D unresolved. This CDR3 contains 16 residues. In germline, CDR1 is KGHSH, CDR2 LQKENI. Trimming stripped 2 bases from V and 0 bases from J, with 10 bases between.

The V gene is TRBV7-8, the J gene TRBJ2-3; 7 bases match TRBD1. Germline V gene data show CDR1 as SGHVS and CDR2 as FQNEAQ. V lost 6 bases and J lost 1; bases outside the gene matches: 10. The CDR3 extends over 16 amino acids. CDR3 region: CASRSTTGTGTDTQYF. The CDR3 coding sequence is TGTGCCAGCAGATCTACTACTGGGACAGGCACAGATACGCAGTATTTT.

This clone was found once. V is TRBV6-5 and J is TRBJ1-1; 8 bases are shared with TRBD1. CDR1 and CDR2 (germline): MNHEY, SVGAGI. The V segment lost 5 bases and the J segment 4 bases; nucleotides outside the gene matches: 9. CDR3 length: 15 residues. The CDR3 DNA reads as TGTGCCAGCAGTCTAGAAGACAGGGGAGGCACTGAAGCTTTCTTT. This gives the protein CASSLEDRGGTEAFF.

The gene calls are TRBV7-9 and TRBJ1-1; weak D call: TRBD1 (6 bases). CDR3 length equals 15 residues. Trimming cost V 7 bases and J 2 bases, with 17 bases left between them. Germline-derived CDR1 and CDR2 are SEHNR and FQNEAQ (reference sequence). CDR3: CASTPRRGANTEAFF. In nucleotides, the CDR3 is TGTGCCAGCACCCCCCGTCGGGGGGCTAACACTGAAGCTTTCTTT.

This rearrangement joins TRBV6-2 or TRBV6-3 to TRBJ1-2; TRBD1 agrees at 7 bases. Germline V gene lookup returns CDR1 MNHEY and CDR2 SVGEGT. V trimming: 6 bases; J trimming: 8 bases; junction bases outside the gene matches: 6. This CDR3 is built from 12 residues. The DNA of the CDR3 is TGTGCCAGCAGCGAACAGGGGCCCGGCTACACCTTC. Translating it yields CASSEQGPGYTF.

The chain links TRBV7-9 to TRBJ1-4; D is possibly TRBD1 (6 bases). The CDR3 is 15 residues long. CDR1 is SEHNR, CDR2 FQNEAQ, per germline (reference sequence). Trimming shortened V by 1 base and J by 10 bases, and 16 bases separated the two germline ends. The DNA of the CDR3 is TGTGCCAGCAGCTTAGTTCGTTCAGGGGTTCCAAAACTGTTTTTT. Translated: CASSLVRSGVPKLFF.

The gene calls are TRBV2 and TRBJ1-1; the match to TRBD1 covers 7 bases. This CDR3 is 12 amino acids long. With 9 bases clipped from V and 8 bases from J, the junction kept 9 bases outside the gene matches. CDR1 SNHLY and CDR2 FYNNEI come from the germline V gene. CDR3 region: CARRGGQAEAFF. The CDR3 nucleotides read TGTGCCAGGAGAGGCGGACAGGCCGAAGCTTTCTTT.

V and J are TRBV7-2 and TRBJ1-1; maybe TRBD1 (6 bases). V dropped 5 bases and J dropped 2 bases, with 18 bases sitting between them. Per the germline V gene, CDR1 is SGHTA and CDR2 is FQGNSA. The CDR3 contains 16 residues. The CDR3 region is CASSPGPLRGNTEAFF. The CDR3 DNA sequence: TGTGCCAGCAGCCCTGGCCCCCTCAGGGGAAACACTGAAGCTTTCTTT.

CDR3 in DNA: TGTGCCAGCAGCGATCCGGGACAAGGTTTTGCGGGAAACACCATATATTTT. Translated, it gives CASSDPGQGFAGNTIYF. This rearrangement joins TRBV5-4 to TRBJ1-3; D might be TRBD1 (6 bases). CDR3 length: 17 amino acids. Germline V CDR1 and CDR2: SGHNT, YYREEE (reference sequence). Trimming left V 4 bases short and J 4 bases short, with 21 bases between.

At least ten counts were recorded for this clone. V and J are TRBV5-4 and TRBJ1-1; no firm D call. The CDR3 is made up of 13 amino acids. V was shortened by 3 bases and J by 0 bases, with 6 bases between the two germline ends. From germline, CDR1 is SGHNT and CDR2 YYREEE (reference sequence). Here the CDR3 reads CASSWELNTEAFF. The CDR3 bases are TGTGCCAGCAGCTGGGAGCTGAACACTGAAGCTTTCTTT. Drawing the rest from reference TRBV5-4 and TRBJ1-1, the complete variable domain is ETGVTQSPTHLIKTRGQQVTLRCSSQSGHNTVSWYQQALGQGPQFIFQYYREEENGRGNFPPRFSGLQFPNYSSELNVNALELDDSALYLCASSWELNTEAFFGQGTRLTVV.

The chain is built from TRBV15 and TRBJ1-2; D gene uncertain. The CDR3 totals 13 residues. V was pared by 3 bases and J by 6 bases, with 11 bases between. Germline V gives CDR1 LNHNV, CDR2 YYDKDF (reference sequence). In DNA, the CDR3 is TGTGCCACCAGCAGGGAGGAGGGAGATGGCTACACCTTC. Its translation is CATSREEGDGYTF.

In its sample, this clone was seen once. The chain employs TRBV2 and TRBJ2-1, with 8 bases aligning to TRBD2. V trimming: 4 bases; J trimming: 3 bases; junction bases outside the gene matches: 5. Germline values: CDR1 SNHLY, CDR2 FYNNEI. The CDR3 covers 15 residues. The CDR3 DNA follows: TGTGCCAGCAGTGGACTAGCGCGGGACTACAATGAGCAGTTCTTC. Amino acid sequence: CASSGLARDYNEQFF.

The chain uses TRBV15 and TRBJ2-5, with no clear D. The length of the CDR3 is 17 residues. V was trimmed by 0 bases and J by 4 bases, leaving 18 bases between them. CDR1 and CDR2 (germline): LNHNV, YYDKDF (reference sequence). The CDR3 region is CATSRETLARSGETQYF. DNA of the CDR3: TGTGCCACCAGCAGAGAAACCCTGGCTAGGTCGGGAGAGACCCAGTACTTC.

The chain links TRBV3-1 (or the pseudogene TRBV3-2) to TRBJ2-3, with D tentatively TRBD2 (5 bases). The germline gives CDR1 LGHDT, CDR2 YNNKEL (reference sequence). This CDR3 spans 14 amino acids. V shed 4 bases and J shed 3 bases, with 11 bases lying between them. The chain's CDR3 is CASSLPGSTDTQYF. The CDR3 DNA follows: TGTGCCAGCAGCCTACCTGGGAGTACAGATACGCAGTATTTT.

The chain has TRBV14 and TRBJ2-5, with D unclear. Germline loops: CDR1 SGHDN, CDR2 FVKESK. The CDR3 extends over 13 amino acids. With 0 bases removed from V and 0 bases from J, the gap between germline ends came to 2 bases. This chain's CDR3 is CASSQDYQETQYF. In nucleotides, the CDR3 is TGTGCCAGCAGCCAAGACTACCAAGAGACCCAGTACTTC.

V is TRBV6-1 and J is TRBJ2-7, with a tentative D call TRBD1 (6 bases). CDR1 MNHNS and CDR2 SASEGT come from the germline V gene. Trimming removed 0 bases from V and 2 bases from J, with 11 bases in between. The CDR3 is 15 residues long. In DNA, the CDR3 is TGTGCCAGCAGTGAAGCGTCAGGACAGCCCTACGAGCAGTACTTC. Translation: CASSEASGQPYEQYF.

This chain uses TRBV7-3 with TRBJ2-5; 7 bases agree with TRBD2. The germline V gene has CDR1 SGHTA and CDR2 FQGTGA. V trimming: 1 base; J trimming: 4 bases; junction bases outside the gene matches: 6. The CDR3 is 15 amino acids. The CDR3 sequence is CASSLRGGGGETQYF. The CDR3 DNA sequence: TGTGCCAGCAGCTTAAGGGGCGGGGGAGGAGAGACCCAGTACTTC.

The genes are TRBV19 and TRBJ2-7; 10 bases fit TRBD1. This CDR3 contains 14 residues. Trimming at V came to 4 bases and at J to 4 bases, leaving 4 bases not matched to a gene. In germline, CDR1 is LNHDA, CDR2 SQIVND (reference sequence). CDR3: CASSSDRGQYEQYF. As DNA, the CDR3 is TGTGCCAGTAGTAGCGACAGGGGGCAGTACGAGCAGTACTTC.

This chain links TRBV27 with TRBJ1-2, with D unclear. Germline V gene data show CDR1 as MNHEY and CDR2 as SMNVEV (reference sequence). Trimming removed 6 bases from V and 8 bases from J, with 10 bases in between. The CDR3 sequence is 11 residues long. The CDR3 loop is CASRTGEGYTF. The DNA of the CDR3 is TGTGCCAGCAGAACCGGGGAGGGCTACACCTTC.

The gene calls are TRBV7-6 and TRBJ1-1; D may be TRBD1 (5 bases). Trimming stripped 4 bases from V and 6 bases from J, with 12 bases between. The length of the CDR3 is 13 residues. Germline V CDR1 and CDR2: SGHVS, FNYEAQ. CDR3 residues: CASSSTQGSEAFF. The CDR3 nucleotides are TGTGCCAGCAGCTCAACCCAGGGTTCTGAAGCTTTCTTT.